This T cell receptor beta chain derives from a study of regulatory T cells in long-lasting Graves disease. Points from the study as a whole: Among samples with persistent disease, TRBV28, TRBJ1-2 and TRBJ2-5 were favored.

Time point denoted: newly diagnosed GD, antithyroid drugs for less than 3 months. The TCR library was made from RNA that had been extracted from PBMCs in TRIzol. Trimming took 6 bases from V and 3 from J, leaving 16 bases between them. This CDR3 is 14 amino acids long. Germline V lookup: CDR1 SQVTM, CDR2 ANQGSEA. In regard to this clonotype: Its specificity is unknown.

HTBI primers from iRepertoire and Arm-PCR of CDR3 regions yielded the TCR beta libraries. Using its own MiXCR run on the multiplex PCR reads, TCRdb lists one record per CDR3 protein. The table has a few hundred thousand distinct CDR3 sequences, 12% to 15% seen once. The sample was also linked to a second study, of T cells in Graves' hyperthyroidism and ophthalmopathy.

The sequenced sample was peripheral blood mononuclear cells (PBMCs), obtained at new diagnosis, from a patient treated with antithyroid drugs. This TCR was sampled from a woman between 50 and 59 years old with Graves disease. This chain connects TRBV29-1 to TRBJ2-3, with a weak D call TRBD2 (6 bases). The CDR3 sequence: CSVEGGKGTDTQYF. Here the CDR3 DNA reads TGCAGCGTAGAGGGCGGGAAGGGGACAGATACGCAGTATTTT.